Ten or more counts support the clone carrying this TCR beta chain. Its antigen is still unknown. The study defined stable Graves' hyperthyroidism as no ophthalmopathy progression within 18 months. Diagnoses were established using clinical symptoms, serum thyroxine and TRAb, thyroid ultrasound and orbital computed tomography. Trimming cost V 0 bases and J 1 base, with 8 bases left between them. From germline, CDR1 is GTSNPN and CDR2 SVGIG (reference sequence). CDR3 length equals 14 residues. The data are from a study of T cells in Graves' hyperthyroidism and ophthalmopathy. Overall study context: Blood from the periphery was taken at initial diagnosis, before any treatment. General study results and limits: Within blood appeared most thyroid clonotypes that had expanded above 0.001.

Amplification yielded TCR beta CDR3 regions, with RNA transcripts as the source. RT-PCR in the first round (using the HTBI primer set) targeted the TCR CDR3. TCRdb reprocessed the multiplex PCR reads via MiXCR and lists one record per CDR3 protein. The sample has more than 300,000 distinct CDR3 sequences; about 14% are singletons. The specimen sequenced was blood. The chain is built from TRBV30 and TRBJ2-3, with D possibly matching TRBD1 (6 bases). The sequence was obtained from a woman in her 30s with Graves' hyperthyroidism. The CDR3 DNA is TGTGCCTGGAGTGTGGACAGCCGCACAGATACGCAGTATTTT. As protein: CAWSVDSRTDTQYF.